Each of the 12 T cell receptor beta chains below was sequenced from the same sample in a study of tumor-infiltrating lymphocytes in primary liver carcinoma. Unsorted whole blood supplied the RNA, and germline DNA was extracted too. The input was about 490 ng total RNA; TCR beta cDNA was made from it with a constant-region primer. Amplification in three nested multiplex PCR rounds with slightly modified ARM-PCR gave rise to TCR beta libraries. The study ran its first two PCR rounds for about 11 cycles each, using TRBV1-TRBV30 forward primers and a C-beta reverse primer. TCRdb reanalysed the multiplex PCR reads using MiXCR and keeps one entry per CDR3 protein. The table lists about 200,000 distinct CDR3 sequences, 65% of them singletons, with approximately 6.6% in the top ten. Sequencing used peripheral blood. These receptors originate from a woman aged 55-69 years with primary liver carcinoma and hepatitis B virus infection.

To note about this clonotype: With a much larger clone just one base away, this may be a read error. V is TRBV6-5 and J is TRBJ2-3; a weak D match, TRBD2 (5 bases). Germline-derived CDR1 and CDR2 are MNHEY and SVGAGI. The CDR3 contains 14 residues. The CDR3 sequence: CVSSYEGAPDTQYF. CDR3 nucleotides: TGTGTCAGCAGTTATGAGGGTGCGCCAGATACGCAGTATTTT.

This clonotype was counted a single time. A single base separates this from a much larger clone, so it may be a read error. In DNA, the CDR3 is TGTGCCATCAGGGGGTCAGGGGGCGGCGTGACTGAAGCTTTCTTT. Encoded protein: CAIRGSGGGVTEAFF. V usage is TRBV10-3 and J usage is TRBJ1-1; 8 bases map to TRBD1. CDR1 and CDR2 (germline): ENHRY, SYGVKD. This CDR3 region has 15 residues. V dropped 6 bases and J dropped 5; count of bases not matched to a gene: 11.

J is TRBJ2-1 and V is TRBV6-2 or TRBV6-3, with TRBD2 identical over 11 bases. Germline CDR1 MNHEY, CDR2 SVGEGT. The junction had 11 bases not matched to a gene; V was cut back by 8 bases and J by 5 bases. There are 16 residues in the CDR3. The CDR3: CASGSMGLAANNEQFF. The DNA of the CDR3 is TGTGCCAGCGGGTCTATGGGACTAGCGGCTAACAATGAGCAGTTCTTC.

As regards this clonotype: A much larger clone differs by one base, so this may be a read error. The genes are TRBV5-1 and TRBJ1-1; 8 bases match TRBD1. The CDR3 covers 14 residues. Germline V lookup: CDR1 SGHRS, CDR2 YFSETQ. Trimming took 5 bases from V and 6 from J; bases not matched to a gene: 9. CDR3 residues: CASRADRARSEAFF. For the CDR3, the DNA is TGCGCCAGCAGAGCGGACAGGGCCCGGTCTGAAGCTTTCTTT. The full variable domain, in which reference TRBV5-1 and TRBJ1-1 provide the parts outside the CDR3, is KAGVTQTPRYLIKTRGQQVTLSCSPISGHRSVSWYQQTPGQGLQFLFEYFSETQRNKGNFPGRFSGRQFSNSRSEMNVSTLELGDSALYLCASRADRARSEAFFGQGTRLTVV.

Ten or more counts support this clonotype. The CDR3 here is CSIATVANEQFF. Written as DNA, the CDR3 is TGCAGCATCGCAACCGTGGCCAATGAGCAGTTCTTC. This chain uses TRBV29-1 with TRBJ2-1; no definite D call. Germline V gives CDR1 SQVTM, CDR2 ANQGSEA. This CDR3 comprises 12 residues. V was pared by 8 bases and J by 6 bases, with 14 bases between.

A remark on this clonotype: Germline and junction disagree at one end, which may indicate a read error. CDR3 sequence: CASSEDGGQAYGQYF. CDR3 coding DNA: TGCGCCAGCAGTGAAGACGGAGGACAAGCCTACGGGCAGTACTTC. The rearrangement uses TRBV6-1 and TRBJ2-7; D possibly uses TRBD1 or TRBD2 (5 bases each). Germline V gene lookup returns CDR1 MNHNS and CDR2 SASEGT. The CDR3 is 15 residues long.

Concerning this clonotype itself: This clone may be a read error of a much larger clone one base away. CDR3 region: CASSSDSLSPHHF. CDR3 nucleotides: TGTGCCAGCAGCTCGGACAGTCTTTCACCCCACCACTTT. The rearrangement uses TRBV7-9 and TRBJ1-6, with D perhaps matching TRBD1 (6 bases). This CDR3 comprises 13 residues. The germline V gene has CDR1 SEHNR and CDR2 FQNEAQ (reference sequence).

In its sample, this clonotype was seen many times. This chain uses TRBV10-3 with TRBJ2-7; D gene ambiguous. Germline loops: CDR1 ENHRY, CDR2 SYGVKD. The CDR3 covers 14 residues. V was clipped by 0 bases and J by 2 bases, with 8 bases between them. CDR3 DNA sequence: TGTGCCATCAGTGAGTCGACATTGGCCTACGAGCAGTACTTC. This encodes CAISESTLAYEQYF.

On this clonotype: Germline is not matched at one junction end, which may reflect a read error. The CDR3 nucleotides are TGTGCCGGCAGCTTGGCCGGCCTAAGGGCCGCCTCACCCTACGAGCAGTACTTC. Translated: CAGSLAGLRAASPYEQYF. The chain recombines TRBV5-4 with TRBJ2-7; D is uncertain. The CDR3 covers 18 residues. CDR1 is SGHNT, CDR2 YYREEE, per germline (reference sequence).

Note on this clonotype: The CDR3 carries no conserved terminal phenylalanine or tryptophan, so it likely arises from a read error. It is unclear where the CDR3 begins or ends on the DNA, so no DNA is shown, and the CDR3 is as TCRdb lists it. The V gene is TRBV11-2, the J gene TRBJ2-1; TRBD1 is the table's D call, not checked against the DNA. Germline V gene sequence: CDR1 SGHAT, CDR2 FQNNGV. Both ends counted, the CDR3 spans 13 residues. CDR3 in amino acids: CASSLDRDDEQSS.

This clonotype was seen repeatedly, ten times or more. The gene calls are TRBV6-5 and TRBJ1-2, with a weak D call TRBD1 (5 bases). The V gene lost 2 bases and the J gene lost 6 bases, with 16 bases spanning the gap. CDR1 is MNHEY and CDR2 is SVGAGI in the germline V gene. This CDR3 has 15 residues. The CDR3: CASSYTHGSGNGYTF. DNA of the CDR3: TGTGCCAGCAGTTACACCCACGGCTCAGGGAATGGCTACACCTTC.

This clonotype has more than one count but fewer than ten. V usage is TRBV5-1 and J usage is TRBJ1-1; 7 bases line up with TRBD1. This CDR3 is 15 amino acids long. The V gene end was trimmed by 4 bases and the J gene end by 1 base; junction bases not matched to a gene: 7. CDR1 is SGHRS, CDR2 YFSETQ, per germline. The CDR3, as DNA: TGCGCCAGCAGCCCTACGACAGGGCCGAACACTGAAGCTTTCTTT. This gives the protein CASSPTTGPNTEAFF.